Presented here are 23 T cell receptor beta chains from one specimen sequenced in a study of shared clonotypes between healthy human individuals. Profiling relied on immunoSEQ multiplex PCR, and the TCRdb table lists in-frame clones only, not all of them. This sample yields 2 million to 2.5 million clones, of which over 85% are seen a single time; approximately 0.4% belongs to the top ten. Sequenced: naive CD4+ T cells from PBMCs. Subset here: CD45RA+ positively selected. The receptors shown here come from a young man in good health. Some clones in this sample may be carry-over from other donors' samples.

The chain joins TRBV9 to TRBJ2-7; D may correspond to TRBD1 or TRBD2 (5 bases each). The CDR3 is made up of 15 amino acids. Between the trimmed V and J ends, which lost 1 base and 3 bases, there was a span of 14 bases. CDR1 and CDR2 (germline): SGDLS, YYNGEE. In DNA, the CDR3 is TGTGCCAGCAGCGTATCTGGGACGGAACTCTACGAGCAGTACTTC. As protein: CASSVSGTELYEQYF.

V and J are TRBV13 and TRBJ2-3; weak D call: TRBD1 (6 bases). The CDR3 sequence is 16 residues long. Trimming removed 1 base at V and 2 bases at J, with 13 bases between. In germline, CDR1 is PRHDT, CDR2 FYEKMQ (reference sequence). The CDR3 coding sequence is TGTGCCAGCAGCTTAGCACAGGGAATCATCACAGATACGCAGTATTTT. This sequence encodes CASSLAQGIITDTQYF.

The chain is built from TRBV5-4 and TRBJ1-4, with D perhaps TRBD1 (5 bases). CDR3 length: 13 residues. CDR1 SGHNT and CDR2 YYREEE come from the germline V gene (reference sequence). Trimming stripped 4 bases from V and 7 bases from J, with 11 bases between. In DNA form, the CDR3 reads TGTGCCAGCAGCGGGACTGGGGGTGAAAAACTGTTTTTT. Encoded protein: CASSGTGGEKLFF.

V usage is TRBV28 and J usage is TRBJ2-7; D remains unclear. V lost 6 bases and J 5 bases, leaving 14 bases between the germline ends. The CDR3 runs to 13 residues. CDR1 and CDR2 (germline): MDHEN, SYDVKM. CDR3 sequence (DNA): TGTGCCAGCAGCTCTCTGAGTCGAGACGAGCAGTACTTC. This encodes CASSSLSRDEQYF.

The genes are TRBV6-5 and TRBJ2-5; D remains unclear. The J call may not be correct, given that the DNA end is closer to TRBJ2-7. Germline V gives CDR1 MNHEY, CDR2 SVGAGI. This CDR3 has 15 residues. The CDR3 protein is CASRPLWAKTYEQYF. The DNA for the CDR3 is TGTGCCAGCAGGCCACTATGGGCCAAAACCTACGAGCAGTACTTC.

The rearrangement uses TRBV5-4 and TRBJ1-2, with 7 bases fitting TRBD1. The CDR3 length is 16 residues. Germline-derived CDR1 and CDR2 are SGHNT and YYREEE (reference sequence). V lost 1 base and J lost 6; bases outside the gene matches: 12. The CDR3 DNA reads TGTGCCAGCAGCTTGAGACAGGGAGGGTTTTCTGATGGCTACACCTTC. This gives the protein CASSLRQGGFSDGYTF.

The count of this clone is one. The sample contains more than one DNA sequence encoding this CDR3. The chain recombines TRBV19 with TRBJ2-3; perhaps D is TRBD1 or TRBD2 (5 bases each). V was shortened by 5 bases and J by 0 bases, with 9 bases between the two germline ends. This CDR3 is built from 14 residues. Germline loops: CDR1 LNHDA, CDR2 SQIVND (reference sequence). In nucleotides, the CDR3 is TGTGCCAGTAGTTGGGACCGAAGCACAGATACGCAGTATTTT. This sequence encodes CASSWDRSTDTQYF.

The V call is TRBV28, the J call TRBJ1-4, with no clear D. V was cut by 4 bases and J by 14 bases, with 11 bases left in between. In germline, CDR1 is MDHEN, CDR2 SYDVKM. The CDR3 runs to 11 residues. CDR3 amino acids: CASSSGRGLFF. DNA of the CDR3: TGTGCCAGCAGTTCCGGGAGAGGGCTGTTTTTT.

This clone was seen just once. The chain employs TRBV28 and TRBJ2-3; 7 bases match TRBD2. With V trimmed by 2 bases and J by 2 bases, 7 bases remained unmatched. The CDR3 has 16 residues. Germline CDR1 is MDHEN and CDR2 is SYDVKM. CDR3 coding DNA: TGTGCCAGCAGTTTAGGGGCTAGCGGAAACACAGATACGCAGTATTTT. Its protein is CASSLGASGNTDTQYF.

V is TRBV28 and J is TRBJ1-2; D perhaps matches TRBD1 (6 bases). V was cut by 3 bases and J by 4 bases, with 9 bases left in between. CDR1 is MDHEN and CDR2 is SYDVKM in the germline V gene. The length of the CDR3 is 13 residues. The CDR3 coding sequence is TGTGCCAGCAGTTTTAACAGGGTCTATGGCTACACCTTC. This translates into CASSFNRVYGYTF.

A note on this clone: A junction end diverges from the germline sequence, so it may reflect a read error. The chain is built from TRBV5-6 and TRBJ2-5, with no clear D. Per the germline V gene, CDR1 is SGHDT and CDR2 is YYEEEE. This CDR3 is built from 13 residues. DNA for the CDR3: TGTGCCAGCAGCTTGGGGTTTCAAGAGGCCCAGTACTTC. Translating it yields CASSLGFQEAQYF. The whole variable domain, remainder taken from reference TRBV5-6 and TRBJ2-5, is DAGVTQSPTHLIKTRGQQVTLRCSPKSGHDTVSWYQQALGQGPQFIFQYYEEEERQRGNFPDRFSGHQFPNYSSELNVNALLLGDSALYLCASSLGFQEAQYFGPGTRLLVL.

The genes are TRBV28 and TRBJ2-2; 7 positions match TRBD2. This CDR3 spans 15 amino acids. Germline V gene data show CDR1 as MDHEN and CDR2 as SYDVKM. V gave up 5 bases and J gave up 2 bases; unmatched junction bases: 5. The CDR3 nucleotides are TGTGCCAGCAGTACCCCGGGGGGTAACACCGGGGAGCTGTTTTTT. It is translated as CASSTPGGNTGELFF.

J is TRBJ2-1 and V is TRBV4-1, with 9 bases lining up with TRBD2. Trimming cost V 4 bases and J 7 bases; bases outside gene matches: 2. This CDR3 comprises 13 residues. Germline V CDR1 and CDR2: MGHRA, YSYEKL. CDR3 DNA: TGCGCCAGCAGCCTGACTAGCGGAAATGAGCAGTTCTTC. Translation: CASSLTSGNEQFF.

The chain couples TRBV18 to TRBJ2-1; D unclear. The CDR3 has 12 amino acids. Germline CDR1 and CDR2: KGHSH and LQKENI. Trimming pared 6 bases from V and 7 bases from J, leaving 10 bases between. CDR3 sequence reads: CASSAWRNEQFF. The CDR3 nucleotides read TGTGCCAGCTCGGCGTGGCGTAATGAGCAGTTCTTC.

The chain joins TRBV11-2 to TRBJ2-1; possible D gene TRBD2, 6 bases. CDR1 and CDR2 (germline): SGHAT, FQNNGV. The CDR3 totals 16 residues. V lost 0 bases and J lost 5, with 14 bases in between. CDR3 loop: CASSLDRDGGNNEQFF. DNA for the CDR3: TGTGCCAGCAGCTTAGATCGGGACGGGGGTAACAATGAGCAGTTCTTC.

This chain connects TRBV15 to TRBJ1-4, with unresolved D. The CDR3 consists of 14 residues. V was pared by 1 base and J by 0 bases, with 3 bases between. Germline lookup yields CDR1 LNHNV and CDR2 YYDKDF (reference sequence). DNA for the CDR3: TGTGCCACCAGCAGAGCAACAACTAATGAAAAACTGTTTTTT. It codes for CATSRATTNEKLFF.

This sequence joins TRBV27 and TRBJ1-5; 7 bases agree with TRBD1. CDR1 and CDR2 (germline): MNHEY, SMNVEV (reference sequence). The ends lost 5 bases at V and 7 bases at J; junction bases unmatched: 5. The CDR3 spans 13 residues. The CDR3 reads CASSPRGGQPQHF. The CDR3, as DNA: TGTGCCAGCAGTCCTAGAGGGGGCCAGCCCCAGCATTTT.

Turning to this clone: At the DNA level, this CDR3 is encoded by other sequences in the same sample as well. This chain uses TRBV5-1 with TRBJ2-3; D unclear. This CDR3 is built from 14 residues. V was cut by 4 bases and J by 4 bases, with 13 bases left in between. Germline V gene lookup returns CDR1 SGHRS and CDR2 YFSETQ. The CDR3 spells CASSLALGSDTQYF. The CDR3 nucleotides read TGCGCCAGCAGCCTGGCATTGGGGTCAGATACGCAGTATTTT.

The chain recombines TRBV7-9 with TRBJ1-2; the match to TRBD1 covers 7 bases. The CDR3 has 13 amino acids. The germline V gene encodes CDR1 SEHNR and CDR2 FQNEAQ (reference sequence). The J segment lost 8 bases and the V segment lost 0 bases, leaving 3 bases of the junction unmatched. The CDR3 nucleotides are TGTGCCAGCAGCTTAGCACAGGGGAACGGCTACACCTTC. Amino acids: CASSLAQGNGYTF. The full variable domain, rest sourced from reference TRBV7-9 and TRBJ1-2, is DTGVSQNPRHKITKRGQNVTFRCDPISEHNRLYWYRQTLGQGPEFLTYFQNEAQLEKSRLLSDRFSAERPKGSFSTLEIQRTEQGDSAMYLCASSLAQGNGYTFGSGTRLTVV.

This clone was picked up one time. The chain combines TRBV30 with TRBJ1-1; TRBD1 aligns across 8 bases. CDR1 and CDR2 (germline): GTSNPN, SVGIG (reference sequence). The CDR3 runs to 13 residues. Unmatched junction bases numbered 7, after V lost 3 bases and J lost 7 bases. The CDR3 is CAWSPSRGHEAFF. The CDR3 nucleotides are TGTGCCTGGAGCCCTAGCAGGGGGCATGAAGCTTTCTTT.

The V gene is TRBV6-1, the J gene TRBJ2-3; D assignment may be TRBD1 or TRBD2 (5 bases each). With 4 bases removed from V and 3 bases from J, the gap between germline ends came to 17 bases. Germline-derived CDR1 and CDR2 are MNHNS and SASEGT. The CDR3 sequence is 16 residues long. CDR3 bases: TGTGCCAGCAGTGGTAGAGGGACCCTAAAAACAGATACGCAGTATTTT. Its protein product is CASSGRGTLKTDTQYF.

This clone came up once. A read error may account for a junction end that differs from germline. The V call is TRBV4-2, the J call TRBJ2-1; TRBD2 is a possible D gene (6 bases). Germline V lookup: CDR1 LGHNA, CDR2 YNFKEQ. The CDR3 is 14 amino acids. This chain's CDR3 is CASSQVTSYYEQFF. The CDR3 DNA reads TGTGCCAGCAGCCAAGTCACTAGCTACTATGAGCAGTTCTTC.

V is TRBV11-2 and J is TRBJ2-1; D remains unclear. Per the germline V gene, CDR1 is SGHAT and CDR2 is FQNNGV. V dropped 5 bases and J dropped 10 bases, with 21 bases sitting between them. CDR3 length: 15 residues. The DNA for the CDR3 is TGTGCCAGCAGCCAGACTCTAAGCCTCCTAACCGAGCAGTTCTTC. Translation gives CASSQTLSLLTEQFF.